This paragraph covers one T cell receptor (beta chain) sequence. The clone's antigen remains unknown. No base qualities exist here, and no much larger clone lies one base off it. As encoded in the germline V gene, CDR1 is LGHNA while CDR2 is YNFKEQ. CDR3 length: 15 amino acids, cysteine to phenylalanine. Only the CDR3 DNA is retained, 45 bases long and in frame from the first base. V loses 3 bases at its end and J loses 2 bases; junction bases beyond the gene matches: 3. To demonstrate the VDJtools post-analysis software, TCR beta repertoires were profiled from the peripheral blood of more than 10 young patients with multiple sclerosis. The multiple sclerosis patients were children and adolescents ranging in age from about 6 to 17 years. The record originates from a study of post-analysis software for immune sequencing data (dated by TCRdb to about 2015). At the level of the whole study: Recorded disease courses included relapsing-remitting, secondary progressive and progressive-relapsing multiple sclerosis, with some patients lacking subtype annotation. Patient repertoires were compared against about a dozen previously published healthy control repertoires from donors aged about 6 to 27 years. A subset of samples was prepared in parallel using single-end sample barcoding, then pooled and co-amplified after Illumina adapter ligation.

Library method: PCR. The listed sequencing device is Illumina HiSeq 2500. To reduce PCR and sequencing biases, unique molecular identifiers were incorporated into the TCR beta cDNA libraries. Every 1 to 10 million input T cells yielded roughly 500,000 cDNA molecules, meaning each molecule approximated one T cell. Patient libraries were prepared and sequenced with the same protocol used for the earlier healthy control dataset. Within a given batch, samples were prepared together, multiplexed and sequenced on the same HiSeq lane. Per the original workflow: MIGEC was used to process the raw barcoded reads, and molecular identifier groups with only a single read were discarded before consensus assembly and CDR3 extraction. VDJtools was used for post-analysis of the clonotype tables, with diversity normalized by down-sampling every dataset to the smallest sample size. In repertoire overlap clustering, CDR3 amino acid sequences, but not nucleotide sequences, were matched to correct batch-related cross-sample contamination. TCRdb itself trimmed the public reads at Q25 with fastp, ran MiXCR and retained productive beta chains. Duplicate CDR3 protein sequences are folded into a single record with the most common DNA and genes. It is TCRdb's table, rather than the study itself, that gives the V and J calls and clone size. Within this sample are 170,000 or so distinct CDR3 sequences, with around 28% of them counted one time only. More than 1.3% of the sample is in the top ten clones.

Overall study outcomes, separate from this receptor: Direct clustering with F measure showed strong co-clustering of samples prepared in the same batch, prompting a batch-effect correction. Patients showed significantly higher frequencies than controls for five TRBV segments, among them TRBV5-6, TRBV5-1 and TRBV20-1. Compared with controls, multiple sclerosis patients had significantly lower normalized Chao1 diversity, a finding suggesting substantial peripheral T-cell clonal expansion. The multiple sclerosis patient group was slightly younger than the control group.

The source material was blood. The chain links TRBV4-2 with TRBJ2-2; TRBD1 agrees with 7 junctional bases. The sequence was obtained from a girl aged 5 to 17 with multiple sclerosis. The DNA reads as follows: TGTGCCAGCAGCCACCGGGACAGTAACACCGGGGAGCTGTTTTTT. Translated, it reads CASSHRDSNTGELFF.